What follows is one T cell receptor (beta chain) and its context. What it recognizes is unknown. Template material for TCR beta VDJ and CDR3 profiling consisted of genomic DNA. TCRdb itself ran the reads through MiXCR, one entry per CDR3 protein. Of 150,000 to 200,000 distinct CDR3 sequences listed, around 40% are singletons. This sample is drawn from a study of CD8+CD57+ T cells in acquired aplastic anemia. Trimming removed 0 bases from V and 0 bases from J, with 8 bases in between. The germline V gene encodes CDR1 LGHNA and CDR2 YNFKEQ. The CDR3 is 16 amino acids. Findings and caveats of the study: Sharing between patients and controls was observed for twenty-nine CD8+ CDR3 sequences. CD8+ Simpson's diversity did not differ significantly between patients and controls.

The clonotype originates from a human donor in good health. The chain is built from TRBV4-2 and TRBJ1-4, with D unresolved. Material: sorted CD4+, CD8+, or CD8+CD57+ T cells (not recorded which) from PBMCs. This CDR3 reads CASSQEATATNEKLFF. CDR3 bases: TGTGCCAGCAGCCAAGAGGCAACTGCAACTAATGAAAAACTGTTTTTT.